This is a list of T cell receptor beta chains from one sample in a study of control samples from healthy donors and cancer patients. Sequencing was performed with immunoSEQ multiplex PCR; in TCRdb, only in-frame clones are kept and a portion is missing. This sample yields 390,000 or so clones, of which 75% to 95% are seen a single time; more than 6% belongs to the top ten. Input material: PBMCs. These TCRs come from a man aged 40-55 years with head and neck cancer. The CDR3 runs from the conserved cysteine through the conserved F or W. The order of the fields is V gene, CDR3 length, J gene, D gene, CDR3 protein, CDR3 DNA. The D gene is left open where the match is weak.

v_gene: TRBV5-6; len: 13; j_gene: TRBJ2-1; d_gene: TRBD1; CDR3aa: CASTLGTVNEQFF; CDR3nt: TGTGCCAGCACCCTAGGGACAGTCAATGAGCAGTTCTTC
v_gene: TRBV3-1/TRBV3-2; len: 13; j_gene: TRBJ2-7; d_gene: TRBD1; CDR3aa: CASIGTGIGEQYF; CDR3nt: TGTGCCAGCATAGGGACAGGGATCGGCGAGCAGTACTTC
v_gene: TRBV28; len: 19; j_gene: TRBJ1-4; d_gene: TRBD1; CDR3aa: CASCYWRQGAPRTNEKLFF; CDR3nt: TGTGCCAGCTGCTACTGGAGACAGGGGGCGCCTCGCACTAATGAAAAACTGTTTTTT
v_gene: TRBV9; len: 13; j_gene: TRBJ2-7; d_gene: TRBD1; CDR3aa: CASSPEQGYEQYF; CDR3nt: TGTGCCAGCAGCCCAGAACAGGGGTACGAGCAGTACTTC
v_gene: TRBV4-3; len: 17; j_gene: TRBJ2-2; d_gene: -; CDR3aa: CASSQGGAGAPTGELFF; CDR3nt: TGCGCCAGCAGCCAAGGGGGGGCGGGGGCGCCCACCGGGGAGCTGTTTTTT
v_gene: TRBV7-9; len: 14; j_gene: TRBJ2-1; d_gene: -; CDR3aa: CASSLNGAGNEQFF; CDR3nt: TGTGCCAGCAGCTTAAACGGGGCGGGTAATGAGCAGTTCTTC
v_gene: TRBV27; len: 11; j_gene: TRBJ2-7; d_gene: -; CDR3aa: CASSTGHEQYF; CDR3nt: TGTGCCAGCAGTACCGGGCACGAGCAGTACTTC
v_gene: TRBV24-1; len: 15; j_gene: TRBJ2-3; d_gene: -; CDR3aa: CATSSPGDSTDTQYF; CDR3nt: TGTGCCACCAGTTCCCCAGGGGATTCCACAGATACGCAGTATTTT
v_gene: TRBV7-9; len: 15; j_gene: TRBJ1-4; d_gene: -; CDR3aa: CASSLSWATNEKLFF; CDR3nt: TGTGCCAGCAGCTTAAGCTGGGCAACTAATGAAAAACTGTTTTTT
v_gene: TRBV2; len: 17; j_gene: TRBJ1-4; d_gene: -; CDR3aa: CASTLTGNQVTGEKLFF; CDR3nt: TGTGCCAGCACATTGACAGGAAATCAGGTAACAGGAGAAAAACTGTTTTTT
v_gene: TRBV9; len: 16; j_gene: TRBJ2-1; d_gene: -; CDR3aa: CASSPRGLLANNEQFF; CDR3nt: TGTGCCAGCAGCCCTCGCGGCCTCCTTGCGAACAATGAGCAGTTCTTC
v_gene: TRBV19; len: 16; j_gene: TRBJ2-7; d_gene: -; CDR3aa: CASSPRGGQGGYEQYF; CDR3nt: TGTGCCAGTAGTCCCAGGGGGGGGCAAGGAGGCTACGAGCAGTACTTC
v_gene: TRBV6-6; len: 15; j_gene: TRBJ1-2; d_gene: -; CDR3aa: CASSYSSGPNYGYTF; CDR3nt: TGTGCCAGCAGTTACTCATCCGGACCTAACTATGGCTACACCTTC